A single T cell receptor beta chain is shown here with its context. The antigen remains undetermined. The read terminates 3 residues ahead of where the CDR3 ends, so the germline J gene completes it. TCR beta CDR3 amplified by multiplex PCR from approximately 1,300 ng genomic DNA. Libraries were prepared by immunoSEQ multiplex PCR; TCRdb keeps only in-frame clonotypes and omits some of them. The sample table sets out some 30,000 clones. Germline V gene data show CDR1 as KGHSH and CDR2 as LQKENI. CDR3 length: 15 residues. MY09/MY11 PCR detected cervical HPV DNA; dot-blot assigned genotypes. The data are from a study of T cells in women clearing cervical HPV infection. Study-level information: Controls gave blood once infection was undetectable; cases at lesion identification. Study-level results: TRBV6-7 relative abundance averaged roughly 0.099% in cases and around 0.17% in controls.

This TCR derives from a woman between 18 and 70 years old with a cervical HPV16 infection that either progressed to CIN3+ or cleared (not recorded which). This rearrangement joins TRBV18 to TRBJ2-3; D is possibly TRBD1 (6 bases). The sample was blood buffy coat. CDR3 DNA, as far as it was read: TGTGCCAGCTCACCACAAGGGACAAATCAAGAGACG. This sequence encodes CASSPQGTNQET. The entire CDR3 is CASSPQGTNQETQYF.